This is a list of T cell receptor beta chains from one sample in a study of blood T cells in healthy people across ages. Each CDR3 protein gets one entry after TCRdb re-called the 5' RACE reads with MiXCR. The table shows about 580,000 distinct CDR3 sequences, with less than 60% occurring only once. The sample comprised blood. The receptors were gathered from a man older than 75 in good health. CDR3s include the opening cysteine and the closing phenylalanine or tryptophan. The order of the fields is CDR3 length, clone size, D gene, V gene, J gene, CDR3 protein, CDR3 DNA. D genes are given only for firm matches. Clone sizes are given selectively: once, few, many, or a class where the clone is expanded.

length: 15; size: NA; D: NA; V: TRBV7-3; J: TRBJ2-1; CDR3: CASSSTSRLNNEQFF; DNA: TGTGCCAGCAGCTCGACTTCGCGCCTAAACAATGAGCAGTTCTTC
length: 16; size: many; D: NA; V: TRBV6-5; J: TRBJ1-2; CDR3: CASSYSMSPGFYGYTF; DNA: TGTGCCAGCAGTTACTCGATGTCCCCGGGGTTCTATGGCTACACCTTC
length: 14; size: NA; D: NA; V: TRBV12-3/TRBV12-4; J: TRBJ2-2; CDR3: CASALGGATGELFF; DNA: TGTGCCAGCGCCCTTGGGGGGGCCACCGGGGAGCTGTTTTTT
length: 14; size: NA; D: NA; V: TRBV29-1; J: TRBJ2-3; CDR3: CSVNRAEVADTQYF; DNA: TGCAGCGTCAACAGGGCAGAAGTCGCAGATACGCAGTATTTT
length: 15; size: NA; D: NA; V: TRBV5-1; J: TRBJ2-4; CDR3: CASRIGGGRENIQYF; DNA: TGCGCCAGCAGAATCGGTGGGGGGCGAGAAAACATTCAGTACTTC
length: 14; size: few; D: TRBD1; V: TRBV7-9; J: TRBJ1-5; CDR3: CASSRTGDGQPQHF; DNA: TGTGCCAGCAGCCGGACAGGGGACGGTCAGCCCCAGCATTTT
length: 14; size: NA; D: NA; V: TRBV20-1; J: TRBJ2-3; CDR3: CSASSGQPGDTQYF; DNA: TGCAGTGCTAGTAGCGGCCAACCGGGGGATACGCAGTATTTT
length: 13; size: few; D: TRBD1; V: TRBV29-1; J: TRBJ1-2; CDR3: CSVEGQGAGGYTF; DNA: TGCAGCGTTGAAGGACAGGGGGCGGGTGGCTACACCTTC
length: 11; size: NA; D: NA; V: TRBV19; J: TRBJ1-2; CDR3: CASRLSGGYTF; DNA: TGTGCCAGTAGGCTGTCCGGGGGCTACACCTTC
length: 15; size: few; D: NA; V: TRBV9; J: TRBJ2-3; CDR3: CASSVGGGFTDTQYF; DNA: TGTGCCAGCAGCGTAGGAGGGGGTTTCACAGATACGCAGTATTTT
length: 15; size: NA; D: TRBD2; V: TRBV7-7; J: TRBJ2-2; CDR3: CASNLLTSGAGELFF; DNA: TGTGCTAGCAACTTATTAACTAGCGGGGCCGGGGAGCTGTTTTTT
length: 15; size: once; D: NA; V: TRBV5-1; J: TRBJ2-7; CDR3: CASSPAGRGPYEQYF; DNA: TGCGCCAGCAGCCCCGCTGGCAGAGGCCCCTACGAGCAGTACTTC
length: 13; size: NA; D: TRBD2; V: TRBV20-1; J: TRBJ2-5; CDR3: CSAIRAGVETQYF; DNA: TGCAGTGCCATCCGGGCGGGAGTAGAGACCCAGTACTTC
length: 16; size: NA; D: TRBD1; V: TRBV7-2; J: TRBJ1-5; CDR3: CASGQRSRGVNQPQHF; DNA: TGTGCCAGCGGCCAACGTAGCAGGGGGGTCAATCAGCCCCAGCATTTT
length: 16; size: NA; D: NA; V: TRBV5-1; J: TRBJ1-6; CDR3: CASSARLGGINSPLHF; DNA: TGCGCCAGCAGCGCCCGACTAGGGGGGATTAATTCACCCCTCCACTTT
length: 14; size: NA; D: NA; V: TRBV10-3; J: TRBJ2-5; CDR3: CTIKKGEAQETQYF; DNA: TGTACCATCAAGAAGGGGGAAGCCCAAGAGACCCAGTACTTC
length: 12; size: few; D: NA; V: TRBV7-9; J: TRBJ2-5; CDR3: CASSSGDRAQYF; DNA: TGTGCCAGCAGCTCAGGGGATCGGGCGCAGTACTTC
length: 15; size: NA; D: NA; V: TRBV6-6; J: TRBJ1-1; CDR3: CASSYSTRPSTEAFF; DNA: TGTGCCAGCAGTTACTCGACACGGCCGAGCACTGAAGCTTTCTTT
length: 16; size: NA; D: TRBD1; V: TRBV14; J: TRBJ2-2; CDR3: CASRTGTGGTTGELFF; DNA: TGTGCCAGCCGAACCGGGACAGGGGGGACCACCGGGGAGCTGTTTTTT
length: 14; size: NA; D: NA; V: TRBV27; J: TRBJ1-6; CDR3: CASSLGQSNSPLHF; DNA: TGTGCCAGCAGTTTAGGGCAGAGTAATTCACCCCTCCACTTT
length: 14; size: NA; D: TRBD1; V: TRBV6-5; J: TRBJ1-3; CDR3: CASKQGVSGNTIYF; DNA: TGTGCCAGCAAGCAGGGGGTCTCTGGAAACACCATATATTTT
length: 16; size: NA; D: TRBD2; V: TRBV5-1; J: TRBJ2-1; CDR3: CASSRGSGSGDNEQFF; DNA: TGCGCCAGCAGCCGCGGAAGCGGGAGTGGGGACAATGAGCAGTTCTTC
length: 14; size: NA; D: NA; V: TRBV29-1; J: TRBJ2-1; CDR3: CSVPLVQGGDEQFF; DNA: TGCAGCGTTCCCTTAGTACAGGGCGGGGATGAGCAGTTCTTC
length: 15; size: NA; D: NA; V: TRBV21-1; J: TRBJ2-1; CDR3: CASRFTGTGAREQFF; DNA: TGTGCCAGCAGATTCACCGGGACAGGGGCCCGCGAGCAGTTCTTC
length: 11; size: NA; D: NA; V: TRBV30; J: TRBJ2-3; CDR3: CAWSEKDTQYF; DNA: TGTGCCTGGAGTGAAAAAGATACGCAGTATTTT
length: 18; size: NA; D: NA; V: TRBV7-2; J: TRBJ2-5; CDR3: CASSLVRAGQPYQETQYF; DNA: TGTGCCAGCAGCTTAGTAAGGGCGGGACAGCCGTACCAAGAGACCCAGTACTTC
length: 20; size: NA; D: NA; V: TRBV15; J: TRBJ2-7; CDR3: CATSRKGPGNHPQLTYEQYF; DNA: TGTGCCACCAGCAGAAAGGGACCAGGAAACCACCCACAGTTGACCTACGAGCAGTACTTC
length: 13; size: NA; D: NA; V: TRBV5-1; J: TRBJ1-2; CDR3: CASSYRDTGGYTF; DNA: TGCGCCAGCAGCTACCGGGACACCGGGGGCTACACCTTC
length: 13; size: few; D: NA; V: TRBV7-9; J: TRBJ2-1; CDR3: CASSLNLGEWKFF; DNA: TGTGCCAGCAGCTTAAACCTTGGGGAGTGGAAGTTCTTC
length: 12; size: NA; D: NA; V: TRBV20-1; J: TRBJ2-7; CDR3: CSAERGTHEQYF; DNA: TGCAGTGCCGAGAGAGGGACCCACGAGCAGTACTTC